The rows below give T cell receptor beta chains drawn from one sample of a study of blood T cell repertoires in COVID-19. Libraries were prepared by immunoSEQ multiplex PCR; TCRdb keeps only in-frame clonotypes and omits some of them. Among 150,000 to 200,000 clones listed, roughly 90% were seen once. Sequencing was performed on PBMCs or T cells enriched from blood (not recorded which). These receptors originate from a woman in her late teens or twenties who had recovered from COVID-19. Both conserved end residues are part of each CDR3. A D gene is named only where the DNA matches it firmly. Rows may omit the clone size; those that give it use once, few, many or a size class.

clone_size j_call v_call d_call cdr3_length cdr3_aa cdr3_nt
- TRBJ2-5 TRBV7-9 - 13 CASSLVGGETQYF TGTGCCAGCAGCTTAGTAGGCGGAGAGACCCAGTACTTC
- TRBJ2-2 TRBV5-1 TRBD1 17 CASSLEPGQDYTGELFF TGCGCCAGCAGCTTAGAACCGGGACAGGATTACACCGGGGAGCTGTTTTTT
- TRBJ2-5 TRBV18 TRBD1 15 CASSPTRDRVETQYF TGTGCCAGCTCACCAACTAGGGACAGGGTGGAGACCCAGTACTTC
- TRBJ2-7 TRBV10-1 TRBD1 12 CASGQGSYEQYF TGCGCCAGTGGACAGGGAAGCTACGAGCAGTACTTC
- TRBJ2-2 TRBV5-6 TRBD1 16 CASSFRRAGGAGELFF TGTGCCAGCAGCTTTCGGCGGGCAGGGGGAGCCGGGGAGCTGTTTTTT
- TRBJ2-5 TRBV6-8 TRBD2 18 CASSYLGLWRGAEETQYF TGTGCCAGCAGTTACCTAGGGTTATGGCGGGGGGCTGAAGAGACCCAGTACTTC
- TRBJ2-3 TRBV27 TRBD2 17 CASSLRVAGGRRDTQYF TGTGCCAGCAGCCTAAGGGTAGCGGGGGGTCGGAGGGATACGCAGTATTTT
- TRBJ2-5 TRBV3-1/TRBV3-2 - 14 CASSQARGKETQYF TGTGCCAGCAGCCAAGCTCGGGGGAAAGAGACCCAGTACTTC
- TRBJ2-3 TRBV6-2/TRBV6-3 TRBD2 19 CASSYSRRTSETSTDTQYF TGTGCCAGCAGTTACTCGAGACGGACTAGCGAGACTAGCACAGATACGCAGTATTTT
- TRBJ1-1 TRBV6-5 - 10 CASSPSEAFF TGTGCCAGCAGCCCATCAGAAGCTTTCTTT
- TRBJ2-1 TRBV2 TRBD1 15 CASSLWRTGYNEQFF TGTGCCAGCAGTCTCTGGAGGACAGGGTACAATGAGCAGTTCTTC
- TRBJ1-2 TRBV3-1/TRBV3-2 - 15 CASSPERGGDYGYTF TGTGCCAGCAGCCCCGAGAGAGGGGGGGACTATGGCTACACCTTC
- TRBJ1-3 TRBV28 - 16 CASSQPEGAGGNTIYF TGTGCCAGCAGCCAACCGGAGGGCGCGGGAGGAAACACCATATATTTT
- TRBJ2-7 TRBV6-5 TRBD1 15 CASSSLYRGRYEQYF TGTGCCAGCAGTTCACTTTACAGGGGGCGGTACGAGCAGTACTTC
- TRBJ1-6 TRBV7-9 TRBD1 17 CASSSRGQERGNSPLHF TGTGCCAGCAGCTCCCGAGGACAGGAGAGGGGAAATTCACCCCTCCACTTT
- TRBJ2-7 TRBV19 - 16 CASSKDSTRNHYEQYF TGTGCCAGTAGTAAGGACAGTACACGAAATCACTACGAGCAGTACTTC
- TRBJ2-1 TRBV23-1 - 13 CASSQPARDEQFF TGCGCCAGCAGTCAACCCGCCAGGGATGAGCAGTTCTTC
- TRBJ1-6 TRBV14 TRBD1 13 CASRQGLGSPLHF TGTGCCAGCAGACAGGGGTTGGGTTCACCCCTCCACTTT
- TRBJ1-2 TRBV6-1 TRBD1 15 CASSEEGTGGRGYTF TGTGCCAGCAGTGAAGAAGGGACAGGCGGAAGAGGCTACACCTTC
- TRBJ1-3 TRBV3-1/TRBV3-2 - 15 CASSQSLGRWNTIYF TGTGCCAGCAGCCAAAGTTTAGGCAGGTGGAACACCATATATTTT
- TRBJ2-7 TRBV5-1 TRBD1 14 CASQNGQGAYEQYF TGCGCCAGCCAAAACGGACAGGGGGCCTACGAGCAGTACTTC
- TRBJ1-1 TRBV5-1 - 15 CASSLAAGQKAEAFF TGCGCCAGCAGCTTGGCAGCGGGTCAAAAAGCTGAAGCTTTCTTT
- TRBJ2-7 TRBV7-9 TRBD1 14 CASSAPGTGVEQYF TGTGCCAGCAGCGCACCCGGGACAGGGGTCGAGCAGTACTTC
- TRBJ2-1 TRBV19 TRBD2 15 CASSMQRGTYNEQFF TGTGCCAGTAGTATGCAGCGGGGTACCTACAATGAGCAGTTCTTC
once TRBJ2-7 TRBV5-1 TRBD1 16 CASSLSPGTGNGEQYF TGCGCCAGCAGCTTGTCACCCGGGACAGGGAATGGCGAGCAGTACTTC
- TRBJ1-1 TRBV4-1 TRBD1 14 CASTDRARGTEAFF TGCGCCAGCACCGACAGGGCAAGGGGCACTGAAGCTTTCTTT
- TRBJ1-2 TRBV5-1 - 15 CASSPGGLGNYGYTF TGCGCCAGCAGCCCCGGAGGTTTGGGGAACTATGGCTACACCTTC
- TRBJ1-3 TRBV10-1 TRBD1 18 CDARPRLRRDRAGNTIYF TGCGACGCCCGCCCGCGCCTACGTAGGGACAGGGCTGGAAACACCATATATTTT
- TRBJ2-6 TRBV5-1 - 16 CASSFRGASEANVLTF TGCGCCAGCAGTTTCCGGGGGGCCTCTGAGGCCAACGTCCTGACTTTC
- TRBJ1-1 TRBV19 - 13 CASSRTRNTEAFF TGTGCCAGTAGTCGGACAAGGAACACTGAAGCTTTCTTT
- TRBJ1-6 TRBV5-4 - 14 CASSLYPDNSPLHF TGTGCCAGCAGCTTGTACCCAGATAATTCACCCCTCCACTTT
- TRBJ1-2 TRBV28 - 13 CASTPGGAYGYTF TGTGCCAGCACCCCGGGGGGGGCCTATGGCTACACCTTC
- TRBJ1-5 TRBV19 - 14 CASIRRRGNQPQHF TGTGCCAGTATAAGGAGGAGAGGCAATCAGCCCCAGCATTTT
once TRBJ2-5 TRBV28 - 13 CASLETGRETQYF TGTGCCAGCTTGGAGACAGGAAGAGAGACCCAGTACTTC
- TRBJ1-6 TRBV2 TRBD1 13 CASTRTGDSPLHF TGTGCCAGCACTAGGACAGGGGATTCACCCCTCCACTTT
- TRBJ2-2 TRBV30 - 11 CAWSRAGELFF TGTGCCTGGAGTCGGGCCGGGGAGCTGTTTTTT
once TRBJ2-7 TRBV7-2 - 14 CASSLGTTGTEQYF TGTGCCAGCAGCTTGGGAACCACAGGGACCGAGCAGTACTTC
- TRBJ1-4 TRBV5-1 TRBD1 16 CASSLAITTGGEKLFF TGCGCCAGCAGCTTGGCCATTACGACAGGGGGCGAAAAACTGTTTTTT
- TRBJ1-1 TRBV5-5 TRBD1 16 CASSARQGAGDTEAFF TGTGCCAGCAGCGCGCGACAGGGGGCGGGCGACACTGAAGCTTTCTTT
- TRBJ2-5 TRBV11-2 - 16 CASSYDAGRGQETQYF TGTGCCAGCAGTTACGACGCAGGGAGGGGGCAAGAGACCCAGTACTTC
- TRBJ1-2 TRBV5-1 TRBD1 16 CASSAGDRGLGYGYTF TGCGCCAGCAGCGCTGGCGACAGGGGGCTTGGGTATGGCTACACCTTC
- TRBJ2-1 TRBV6-5 TRBD2 16 CASSYSKASGGNEQFF TGTGCCAGCAGTTACTCGAAGGCTAGCGGGGGCAATGAGCAGTTCTTC
- TRBJ1-2 TRBV9 TRBD1 16 CASSFPSEGANYGYTF TGTGCCAGCAGCTTTCCATCGGAGGGGGCCAACTATGGCTACACCTTC
- TRBJ2-5 TRBV19 TRBD2 15 CASSLSGAGEETQYF TGTGCCAGTAGTCTTAGCGGGGCGGGGGAAGAGACCCAGTACTTC
- TRBJ1-1 TRBV7-9 TRBD1 13 CASSLGQGAEAFF TGTGCCAGCAGCTTGGGACAGGGGGCTGAAGCTTTCTTT
- TRBJ2-5 TRBV5-1 TRBD2 15 CASSVLAGGQETQYF TGCGCCAGCAGCGTTTTAGCGGGGGGGCAAGAGACCCAGTACTTC
- TRBJ2-7 TRBV5-4 TRBD2 16 CASSFSGGKVGYEQYF TGTGCCAGCAGCTTTTCCGGGGGGAAGGTGGGGTACGAGCAGTACTTC
- TRBJ2-7 TRBV27 TRBD2 15 CASKPVAGGLYEQYF TGTGCCAGCAAGCCGGTAGCGGGGGGATTATACGAGCAGTACTTC
- TRBJ2-1 TRBV19 TRBD2 16 CASSRRLAGDYNEQFF TGTGCCAGTAGTAGGCGACTAGCGGGGGACTACAATGAGCAGTTCTTC
- TRBJ1-2 TRBV5-1 - 13 CASSLGQGNGYTF TGCGCCAGCAGCTTGGGGCAGGGAAACGGGTACACCTTC
- TRBJ2-7 TRBV29-1 - 14 CSVRGTESSYEQYF TGCAGCGTACGGGGGACAGAGAGCTCCTACGAGCAGTACTTC
- TRBJ2-2 TRBV4-1 TRBD1 19 CASSHTGTDYLLRTGELFF TGCGCCAGCAGCCATACCGGGACAGATTATCTCCTGCGTACCGGGGAGCTGTTTTTT
once TRBJ2-2 TRBV5-4 - 15 CASSFTQMNTGELFF TGTGCCAGCAGCTTTACACAGATGAACACCGGGGAGCTGTTTTTT
- TRBJ2-5 TRBV18 - 12 CASSPDLETQYF TGTGCCAGCTCACCGGACTTGGAGACCCAGTACTTC
- TRBJ1-1 TRBV27 - 15 CASSLSPPSNTEAFF TGTGCCAGCAGTTTATCCCCCCCTTCGAACACTGAAGCTTTCTTT
- TRBJ1-5 TRBV10-3 TRBD1 14 CAINPTGDNQPQHF TGTGCCATCAACCCGACAGGGGACAATCAGCCCCAGCATTTT